The source of this TCR beta chain is a study of control samples from healthy donors and cancer patients. CDR1 is GTSNPN, CDR2 SVGIG, per germline (reference sequence). This CDR3 is built from 12 residues. Losses at the gene ends were 3 bases for V and 2 bases for J; bases not matched to a gene: 0. Method: immunoSEQ multiplex PCR; TCRdb's copy keeps in-frame clones and lacks some. This repertoire shows approximately 87,000 clones, 91% found once; its top ten account for approximately 15%. The chain combines TRBV30 with TRBJ1-2; TRBD1 aligns across 7 bases. Sample: blood. This clonotype originated in a man aged 50 to 60 in good health. The DNA for the CDR3 is TGTGCCTGGAGGACAGGGAACTATGGCTACACCTTC. Protein sequence: CAWRTGNYGYTF.